One and the same sample provided the 13 T cell receptor beta chains below, sequenced in a study of blood T cell repertoires in COVID-19. Using immunoSEQ multiplex PCR, the repertoire was profiled, and TCRdb retains in-frame clones only, with some absent. The data hold 60,000 to 65,000 clones, with roughly 86% observed a single time. Sample: peripheral blood. These receptors were obtained from a man aged 50 to 60 with active COVID-19.

This sequence joins TRBV19 and TRBJ2-7, with 8 bases identical to TRBD1. Unmatched junction bases numbered 1, after V lost 5 bases and J lost 1 base. Germline loops: CDR1 LNHDA, CDR2 SQIVND (reference sequence). This CDR3 has 13 amino acids. CDR3 DNA sequence: TGTGCCAGTAGTGGGGACAGGTCCTACGAGCAGTACTTC. As protein: CASSGDRSYEQYF.

This sequence joins TRBV9 and TRBJ1-4; no clear D. The V gene lost 3 bases and the J gene lost 0 bases, with 6 bases spanning the gap. The CDR3 is made up of 14 amino acids. CDR1 and CDR2 (germline): SGDLS, YYNGEE. CDR3 in DNA: TGTGCCAGCAGCGCCCATGCAACTAATGAAAAACTGTTTTTT. Residues: CASSAHATNEKLFF.

V usage is TRBV27 and J usage is TRBJ2-4; 7 bases match TRBD1. The CDR3 loop spans 13 amino acids. Trimming cost V 6 bases and J 7 bases; bases outside gene matches: 6. CDR1 is MNHEY and CDR2 is SMNVEV in the germline V gene (reference sequence). This chain's CDR3 is CASRTGTENIQYF. The CDR3 nucleotides are TGTGCCAGCAGGACCGGGACAGAGAACATTCAGTACTTC.

The chain recombines TRBV7-2 with TRBJ2-7, with D hard to call. Trimming cost V 5 bases and J 4 bases, with 12 bases left between them. CDR3 length: 13 amino acids. Looked up from germline, CDR1 is SGHTA and CDR2 is FQGNSA. The CDR3 loop is CASSPVDYYEQYF. The DNA for the CDR3 is TGTGCCAGCAGCCCAGTTGATTATTACGAGCAGTACTTC.

This clone was seen a single time. This rearrangement joins TRBV19 to TRBJ2-3; D possibly corresponds to TRBD2 (5 bases). V was shortened by 5 bases and J by 1 base, with 7 bases between the two germline ends. Germline V gene sequence: CDR1 LNHDA, CDR2 SQIVND (reference sequence). The CDR3 is made up of 13 amino acids. The CDR3 loop is CASSWRGTDTQYF. CDR3 nucleotide sequence: TGTGCCAGTAGTTGGCGGGGCACAGATACGCAGTATTTT.

This clone came up once. The CDR3 region is CAWTHQGQGANYGYTF. In DNA, the CDR3 is TGTGCCTGGACCCACCAGGGACAGGGCGCTAACTATGGCTACACCTTC. This chain joins TRBV30 and TRBJ1-2; 9 bases are a match to TRBD1. The V gene end was trimmed by 4 bases and the J gene end by 0 bases; junction bases not matched to a gene: 9. Germline V gives CDR1 GTSNPN, CDR2 SVGIG (reference sequence). The CDR3 spans 16 residues.

V gene TRBV18 combines with J gene TRBJ1-2; D call uncertain. V gave up 3 bases and J gave up 4 bases, with 9 bases separating them. The CDR3 runs to 13 residues. Germline CDR1 and CDR2: KGHSH and LQKENI. CDR3: CASSPNGGYGYTF. Here the CDR3 DNA reads TGTGCCAGCTCACCCAATGGCGGCTATGGCTACACCTTC.

V gene TRBV5-8 combines with J gene TRBJ2-5; no clear D gene. The CDR3 runs to 14 residues. V was clipped by 0 bases and J by 1 base, with 7 bases between them. CDR1 and CDR2 (germline): SGHTS, YDEGEE. CDR3 coding DNA: TGTGCCAGCAGCTTGGCCCAACTCCAAGAGACCCAGTACTTC. It specifies CASSLAQLQETQYF.

This clone was picked up one time. The chain links TRBV19 to TRBJ2-5; 8 positions agree with TRBD1. There are 14 residues in the CDR3. Trimming took 5 bases from V and 4 from J; bases not matched to a gene: 6. Germline V gives CDR1 LNHDA, CDR2 SQIVND (reference sequence). CDR3: CASSPGGSGETQYF. The DNA of the CDR3 is TGTGCCAGTAGTCCAGGGGGCTCAGGAGAGACCCAGTACTTC.

J is TRBJ2-1 and V is TRBV30; TRBD2 might be the D (5 bases). CDR3 length equals 13 residues. CDR1 is GTSNPN, CDR2 SVGIG, per germline (reference sequence). V was clipped by 5 bases and J by 0 bases, with 8 bases between them. In DNA form, the CDR3 reads TGTGCCTGGGCGGGTAGCTCCTACAATGAGCAGTTCTTC. Amino acid sequence: CAWAGSSYNEQFF.

The genes are TRBV5-4 and TRBJ2-5, with a possible D match to TRBD2 (5 bases). Trimming cost V 0 bases and J 5 bases, with 14 bases left between them. This CDR3 region has 15 residues. Germline-derived CDR1 and CDR2 are SGHNT and YYREEE (reference sequence). The CDR3 coding sequence is TGTGCCAGCAGCTTGGGCGGGTCGGGAAGGGAGACCCAGTACTTC. Protein: CASSLGGSGRETQYF.

The chain links TRBV4-1 to TRBJ2-7; 7 bases map to TRBD2. V was pared by 6 bases and J by 0 bases, with 14 bases of the junction left unmatched. CDR1 and CDR2 (germline): MGHRA, YSYEKL. This CDR3 contains 17 residues. CDR3 sequence reads: CASRESHWGGSSYEQYF. In DNA form, the CDR3 reads TGCGCCAGCAGGGAATCCCATTGGGGGGGGAGCTCCTACGAGCAGTACTTC.

The chain links TRBV5-6 to TRBJ1-2, with 7 nucleotides matching TRBD1. CDR3 length: 13 residues. The germline gives CDR1 SGHDT, CDR2 YYEEEE. V trimming: 2 bases; J trimming: 5 bases; junction bases outside the gene matches: 3. The CDR3 DNA is TGTGCCAGCAGCTTAGACAGGGAGTATGGCTACACCTTC. It is translated as CASSLDREYGYTF.